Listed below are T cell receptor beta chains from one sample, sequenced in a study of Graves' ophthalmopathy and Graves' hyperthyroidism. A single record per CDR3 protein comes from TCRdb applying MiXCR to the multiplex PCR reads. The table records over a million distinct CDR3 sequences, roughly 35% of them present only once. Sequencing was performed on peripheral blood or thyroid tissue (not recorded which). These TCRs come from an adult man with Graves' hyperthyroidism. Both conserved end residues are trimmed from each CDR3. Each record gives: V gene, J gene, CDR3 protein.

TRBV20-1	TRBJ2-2	SARAEDWANTGELF
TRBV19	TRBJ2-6	ASSIDVSGANVLT
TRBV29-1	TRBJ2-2	SVEGQGSGELF
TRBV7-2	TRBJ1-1	ASSPDRGRSEAF
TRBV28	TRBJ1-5	ASSLPPNQPQH
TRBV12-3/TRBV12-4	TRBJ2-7	ASSPLGGNYEQY
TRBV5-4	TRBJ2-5	ASSQVPGMGQETQY
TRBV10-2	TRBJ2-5	ASSESGWTQY
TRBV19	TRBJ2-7	ASSIDTVSYEQY
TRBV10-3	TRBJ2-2	AISELSFRVTGELF
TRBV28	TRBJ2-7	ASSPQGSVQY
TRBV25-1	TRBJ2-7	ASREDGTIYEQY